The rows below give T cell receptor beta chains drawn from one sample of a study of beta chain features in type 1 diabetes. This table comes from immunoSEQ multiplex PCR, and its TCRdb copy is limited to in-frame clones, with some not included. The repertoire holds about 700,000 clones, around 15% seen once, with roughly 0.022% in the top ten. The sequencing input was naive CD4+ T cells from blood. The receptors were sampled from a man aged 18 to 29 with type 1 diabetes. CDR3s include the opening cysteine and the closing phenylalanine or tryptophan. D genes are given only for firm matches. Clone size is given for some rows only: seen once, a few or many times, or a class if the clone is expanded.

clone size,J gene,D gene,V gene,CDR3 DNA,CDR3 protein
few,TRBJ2-2,-,TRBV7-9,TGTGCCAGCAGCTTGAAAACCGGGGAGCTGTTTTTT,CASSLKTGELFF
-,TRBJ2-3,-,TRBV11-1,TGTGCCAGCAGCTTAGATACAGGGTCAGCTACGCAGTATTTT,CASSLDTGSATQYF
few,TRBJ2-3,-,TRBV29-1,TGCAGCGTTGAGAAGATTAGTACTGACACAGATACGCAGTATTTT,CSVEKISTDTDTQYF
few,TRBJ1-2,TRBD1,TRBV9,TGTGCCAGCAGCCCCCAACGGAGACAGGGGCTCTATGGCTACACCTTC,CASSPQRRQGLYGYTF
few,TRBJ2-1,TRBD1,TRBV4-2,TGTGCCAGCAGCCAAGATTGGGGACAGTCGTTTGGGCAGTTCTTC,CASSQDWGQSFGQFF
few,TRBJ1-2,-,TRBV11-3,TGTGCCAGCAGCTTCGACAGCTATGGCTACACCTTC,CASSFDSYGYTF
few,TRBJ2-1,TRBD1,TRBV5-1,TGCGCCAGCAGCTTGATACAGGGGATCTACAATGAGCAGTTCTTC,CASSLIQGIYNEQFF
-,TRBJ1-1,-,TRBV7-2,TGTGCCAGCAGCCCCGGACAGAACACTGAAGCTTTCTTT,CASSPGQNTEAFF
-,TRBJ1-1,-,TRBV19,TGTGCCAGTAGTATAGCTAGGGAAGGCACTGAAGCTTTCTTT,CASSIAREGTEAFF
few,TRBJ2-3,-,TRBV5-1,TGCGCCAGCAGCGTGGGACAAGCGGTAAAGTATACAGATACGCAGTATTTT,CASSVGQAVKYTDTQYF
-,TRBJ2-1,-,TRBV27,TGTGCCAGCAGTCTCACTCGAAGCTCCTACAATGAGCAGTTCTTC,CASSLTRSSYNEQFF
-,TRBJ2-1,-,TRBV14,TGTGCCAGCAGCCAGCAACTCCCTAGCTCCTACAATGAGCAGTTCTTC,CASSQQLPSSYNEQFF
-,TRBJ1-2,TRBD1,TRBV5-4,TGTGCCAGCAGCCCTGGGACAGATACTAACTATGGCTACACCTTC,CASSPGTDTNYGYTF
few,TRBJ2-1,-,TRBV10-3,TGTGCCATCTCGGGCGGAGAGGGCTCCTACAATGAGCAGTTCTTC,CAISGGEGSYNEQFF
-,TRBJ1-5,-,TRBV30,TGTGCCTGGAGTGACCGGGGGGCAGGTCAGCCCCAGCATTTT,CAWSDRGAGQPQHF
few,TRBJ1-3,TRBD1,TRBV2,TGTGCCAGCAGTCGGACAGGGGTCGGAAACACCATATATTTT,CASSRTGVGNTIYF
few,TRBJ2-2,-,TRBV6-5,TGTGCCAGCAAGCACCTGCCGGAGGGCACCGGGGAGCTGTTTTTT,CASKHLPEGTGELFF
few,TRBJ2-7,-,TRBV30,TGTGCCTGGAACGAGTACTTCCGAGGCGCCTACGAGCAGTACTTC,CAWNEYFRGAYEQYF
few,TRBJ2-7,-,TRBV27,TGTGCCAGCAGTTCCGGGGGGCCTATCTTTGAGCAGTACTTC,CASSSGGPIFEQYF
-,TRBJ1-1,-,TRBV30,TGTGCCTGGAGTGTAGCTTCATTCACTGAAGCTTTCTTT,CAWSVASFTEAFF
few,TRBJ2-7,-,TRBV4-1,TGCGCCAGCAGCCCGGGGACCCTCTCCTACGAGCAGTACTTC,CASSPGTLSYEQYF
once,TRBJ1-2,TRBD1,TRBV18,TGTGCCAGCTCACCAGGGACAGGGGGCTTTGGCTACACCTTC,CASSPGTGGFGYTF
-,TRBJ2-1,TRBD2,TRBV7-6,TGTGCCAGCAGCTCGCTAGCGGTAGACTACAATGAGCAGTTCTTC,CASSSLAVDYNEQFF
-,TRBJ1-1,-,TRBV2,TGTGCCAGCAGTGAAGGGAACACTGAAGCTTTCTTT,CASSEGNTEAFF
-,TRBJ2-7,-,TRBV6-5,TGTGCCAGCAGCCGCCTGGACAGAGAGTACGAGCAGTACTTC,CASSRLDREYEQYF
few,TRBJ2-1,-,TRBV5-8,TGTGCCAGCAGCTTGGGACGGGGATACAATGAGCAGTTCTTC,CASSLGRGYNEQFF
-,TRBJ2-3,TRBD2,TRBV9,TGTGCCAGCAGCGCGAGACTAGCCGGCACAGATACGCAGTATTTT,CASSARLAGTDTQYF
-,TRBJ2-7,-,TRBV5-1,TGCGCCAGCAGCTTGGCCCTTGAACCATACGAGCAGTACTTC,CASSLALEPYEQYF
-,TRBJ1-1,-,TRBV19,TGTGCCAGTAGTATAAGGGGCGCGGGGACTGAAGCTTTCTTT,CASSIRGAGTEAFF
few,TRBJ2-5,-,TRBV9,TGTGCCAGCAGCGTAGCTGGGTCCAGAGAGACCCAGTACTTC,CASSVAGSRETQYF
-,TRBJ1-4,-,TRBV4-1,TGCGCCAGCAGCCAAGAGGACCGGGTCCGCTCGACTGAAAAACTGTTTTTT,CASSQEDRVRSTEKLFF
few,TRBJ2-3,-,TRBV5-1,TGCGCCAGCAGCTTGGTACCAGGGTATACAGATACGCAGTATTTT,CASSLVPGYTDTQYF
-,TRBJ1-1,TRBD1,TRBV30,TGTGCCTGGAGGGGGAAACAGGGGGACACTGAAGCTTTCTTT,CAWRGKQGDTEAFF
-,TRBJ1-1,TRBD1,TRBV19,TGTGCCAGTAGTGCGCGGACAGGGAACACTGAAGCTTTCTTT,CASSARTGNTEAFF
-,TRBJ1-4,-,TRBV28,TGTGCCAGCAGTTACTTCCGGGCTAATGAAAAACTGTTTTTT,CASSYFRANEKLFF
-,TRBJ2-1,-,TRBV9,TGTGCCAGCAGCCCCGATTACAATGAGCAGTTCTTC,CASSPDYNEQFF
-,TRBJ2-7,TRBD1,TRBV18,TGTGCCAGCTCACTTCGGGGACAGGGGGCCAACGAGCAGTACTTC,CASSLRGQGANEQYF
few,TRBJ2-3,-,TRBV2,TGTGCCAGCAGTTTCGACTCCGATACGCAGTATTTT,CASSFDSDTQYF
-,TRBJ2-7,-,TRBV13,TGTGCCAGCAGCTTAGAATCGGGAAAATACGAGCAGTACTTC,CASSLESGKYEQYF
-,TRBJ2-7,-,TRBV7-9,TGTGCCAGCAGCCTGAACAGGGATCAGTACGAGCAGTACTTC,CASSLNRDQYEQYF
-,TRBJ2-1,-,TRBV5-1,TGCGCCAGCAGCTTGGCCTCGGCAGGGGCCTACAATGAGCAGTTCTTC,CASSLASAGAYNEQFF
-,TRBJ1-1,-,TRBV30,TGTGCCTGGAGTGGGGTGACGAACACTGAAGCTTTCTTT,CAWSGVTNTEAFF
few,TRBJ2-7,-,TRBV5-4,TGTGCCAGCAGCTTGGACCCGGGTCACTACGAGCAGTACTTC,CASSLDPGHYEQYF
-,TRBJ2-5,TRBD2,TRBV30,TGTGCCTGTGGTAGCGGGGGCCAACGGGAGACCCAGTACTTC,CACGSGGQRETQYF
few,TRBJ2-2,-,TRBV7-2,TGTGCCAGCAGCTTAGCGGCAGGGCCGAACACCGGGGAGCTGTTTTTT,CASSLAAGPNTGELFF
few,TRBJ2-3,-,TRBV7-8,TGTGCCAGCAGCTTAAAGTTCCGGGACTTCTCCTCCGCAGATACGCAGTATTTT,CASSLKFRDFSSADTQYF
few,TRBJ1-4,-,TRBV29-1,TGCAGCGCCCGGACAGAAAATGAAAAACTGTTTTTT,CSARTENEKLFF
-,TRBJ1-1,-,TRBV7-3,TGTGCCAGCAGCTTAGGACATACGAACACTGAAGCTTTCTTT,CASSLGHTNTEAFF
-,TRBJ1-1,-,TRBV7-2,TGTGCCAGCAGCCGGGGATGGGGGAACACTGAAGCTTTCTTT,CASSRGWGNTEAFF
-,TRBJ1-3,TRBD1,TRBV6-6,TGTGCCAGCAGTTTACGACAGGGGGCCTCTGGAAACACCATATATTTT,CASSLRQGASGNTIYF